This T cell receptor (beta chain) originates from a study of T cells in women clearing cervical HPV infection. General study points: Unknown T-cell numbers per sample may underlie the richness differences.

Comment on this clone: Its target is not known. The read ends 3 residues early relative to the CDR3; the germline J gene fills the gap.

The V gene's germline CDR1 is SNHLY and CDR2 FYNNEI. V lost 6 bases and J lost 1, with 13 bases in between. This CDR3 is built from 14 residues. Genomic DNA, averaging roughly 1,200 ng per sample, yielded TCR beta CDR3 via immunoSEQ. Clones were sequenced by immunoSEQ multiplex PCR, and TCRdb holds only the in-frame ones, with some missing. Its table records 20,000 or so clones. The chain uses TRBV2 and TRBJ2-7; D may match TRBD1 or TRBD2 (5 bases each). The clonotype originates from a woman between 18 and 70 years old with a cervical HPV16 infection that either progressed to CIN3+ or cleared (not recorded which). Sample: blood buffy coat. This CDR3 reads CASRWQGDSYEQYF. The CDR3 bases that were read are TGTGCCAGCAGATGGCAGGGAGATTCCTACGAG.